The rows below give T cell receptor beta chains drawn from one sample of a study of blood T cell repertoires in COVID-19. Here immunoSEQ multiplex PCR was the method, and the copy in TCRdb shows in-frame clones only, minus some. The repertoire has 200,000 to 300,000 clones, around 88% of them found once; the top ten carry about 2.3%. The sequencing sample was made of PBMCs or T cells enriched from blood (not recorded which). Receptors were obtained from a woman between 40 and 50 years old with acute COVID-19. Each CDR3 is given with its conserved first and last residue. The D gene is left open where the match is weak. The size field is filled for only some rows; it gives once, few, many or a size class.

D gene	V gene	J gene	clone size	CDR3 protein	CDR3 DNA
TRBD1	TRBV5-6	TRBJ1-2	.	CASSLGLPGQKSYGYTF	TGTGCCAGCAGCTTGGGGCTTCCGGGACAGAAGTCCTATGGCTACACCTTC
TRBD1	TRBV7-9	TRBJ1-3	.	CASSSQGAIGNTIYF	TGTGCCAGCAGCTCACAGGGGGCGATCGGAAACACCATATATTTT
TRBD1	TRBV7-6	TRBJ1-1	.	CASSRDRGAFF	TGTGCCAGCAGCCGGGACAGGGGAGCTTTCTTT
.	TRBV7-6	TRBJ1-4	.	CASSSPGKKLFF	TGTGCCAGCAGCTCCCCAGGGAAAAAACTGTTTTTT
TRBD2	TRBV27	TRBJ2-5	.	CASSLYVQTSGRSWETQYF	TGTGCCAGCAGTTTATACGTCCAGACTAGCGGGAGGAGTTGGGAGACCCAGTACTTC
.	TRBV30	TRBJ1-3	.	CAWSAPDRTSGNTIYF	TGTGCCTGGAGTGCGCCTGACAGGACCTCTGGAAACACCATATATTTT
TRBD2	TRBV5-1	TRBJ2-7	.	CASSPGRAPHEQYF	TGCGCCAGCAGCCCGGGGAGGGCTCCCCACGAGCAGTACTTC
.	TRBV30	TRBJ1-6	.	CAWSVEGSYNSPLHF	TGTGCCTGGAGTGTAGAGGGATCCTATAATTCACCCCTCCACTTT
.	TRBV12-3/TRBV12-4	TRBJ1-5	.	CASSQHLNQPQHF	TGTGCCAGCAGCCAACACCTCAATCAGCCCCAGCATTTT
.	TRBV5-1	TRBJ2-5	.	CASSLAVAGPQETQYF	TGCGCCAGCAGCTTGGCCGTGGCGGGACCCCAAGAGACCCAGTACTTC
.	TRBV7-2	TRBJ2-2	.	CASSSSGLYTGELFF	TGTGCCAGCAGCTCCAGTGGGCTCTACACCGGGGAGCTGTTTTTT
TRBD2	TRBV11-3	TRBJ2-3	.	CASSSLAGTQYF	TGTGCCAGCAGCTCGTTAGCGGGTACGCAGTATTTT
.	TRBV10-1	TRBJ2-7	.	CASSRGSSSYEQYF	TGCGCCAGCAGTCGGGGGTCGAGCTCCTACGAGCAGTACTTC
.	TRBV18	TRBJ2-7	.	CASAHRDEQYF	TGTGCCAGCGCACACAGGGACGAGCAGTACTTC
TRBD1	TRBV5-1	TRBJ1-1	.	CASSSRTGGAGEAFF	TGCGCCAGCAGCTCCCGAACAGGGGGCGCCGGTGAAGCTTTCTTT
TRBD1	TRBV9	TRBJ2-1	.	CASSGGTGIDEQFF	TGTGCCAGCAGCGGCGGGACAGGGATAGATGAGCAGTTCTTC
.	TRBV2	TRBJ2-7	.	CASHHAGTPYRGNEQYF	TGTGCCAGCCACCATGCAGGGACTCCATATAGAGGGAACGAGCAGTACTTC
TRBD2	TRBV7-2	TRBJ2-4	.	CASSLELGAGGIQYF	TGTGCCAGCAGCTTAGAGTTAGGAGCGGGAGGCATTCAGTACTTC
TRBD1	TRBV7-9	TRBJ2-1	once	CASSPHVGQGVYNEQFF	TGTGCCAGCAGCCCCCATGTAGGACAGGGGGTCTACAATGAGCAGTTCTTC
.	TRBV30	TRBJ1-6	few	CAWSVGQISFDRNSPLHF	TGTGCCTGGAGTGTAGGACAGATAAGCTTCGACCGGAATTCACCCCTCCACTTT
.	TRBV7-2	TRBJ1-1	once	CASSLVFRGSLEAFF	TGTGCCAGCAGCTTAGTCTTCAGGGGATCTCTTGAAGCTTTCTTT
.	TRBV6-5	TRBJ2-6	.	CASTKPRAGANVLTF	TGTGCCAGCACCAAACCCAGGGCTGGGGCCAACGTCCTGACTTTC
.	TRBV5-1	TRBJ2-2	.	CASSLDQGNTGELFF	TGCGCCAGCAGCTTGGACCAGGGTAACACCGGGGAGCTGTTTTTT
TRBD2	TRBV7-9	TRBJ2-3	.	CASSTLAASTDTQYF	TGTGCCAGCAGCACCCTAGCGGCTAGCACAGATACGCAGTATTTT
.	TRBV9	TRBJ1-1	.	CASSVDQGLNTEAFF	TGTGCCAGCAGCGTAGACCAGGGATTGAACACTGAAGCTTTCTTT